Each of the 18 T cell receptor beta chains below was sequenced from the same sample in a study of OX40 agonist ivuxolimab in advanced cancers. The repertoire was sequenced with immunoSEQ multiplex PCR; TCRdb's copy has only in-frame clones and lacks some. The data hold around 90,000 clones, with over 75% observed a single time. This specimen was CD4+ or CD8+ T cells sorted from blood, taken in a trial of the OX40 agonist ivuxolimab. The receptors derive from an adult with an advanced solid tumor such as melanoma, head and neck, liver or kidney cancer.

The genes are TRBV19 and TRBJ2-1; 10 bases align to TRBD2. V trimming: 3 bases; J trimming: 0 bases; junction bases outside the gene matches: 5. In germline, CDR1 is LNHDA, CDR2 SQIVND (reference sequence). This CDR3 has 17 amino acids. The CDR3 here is CASSIPLAGGSYNEQFF. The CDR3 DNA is TGTGCCAGTAGTATCCCCTTAGCGGGGGGCTCCTACAATGAGCAGTTCTTC.

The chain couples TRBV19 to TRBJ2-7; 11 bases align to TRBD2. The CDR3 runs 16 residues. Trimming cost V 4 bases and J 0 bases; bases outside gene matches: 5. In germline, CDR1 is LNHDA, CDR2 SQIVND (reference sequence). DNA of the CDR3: TGTGCCAGTAGTAAAACTAGCGGGGGCCGCTCCTACGAGCAGTACTTC. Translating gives CASSKTSGGRSYEQYF.

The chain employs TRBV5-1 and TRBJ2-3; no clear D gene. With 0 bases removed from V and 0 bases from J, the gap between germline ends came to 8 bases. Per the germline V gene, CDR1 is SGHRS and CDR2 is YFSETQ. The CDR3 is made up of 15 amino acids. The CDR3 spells CASSLDRTSTDTQYF. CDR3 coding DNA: TGCGCCAGCAGCTTGGACAGAACTAGCACAGATACGCAGTATTTT.

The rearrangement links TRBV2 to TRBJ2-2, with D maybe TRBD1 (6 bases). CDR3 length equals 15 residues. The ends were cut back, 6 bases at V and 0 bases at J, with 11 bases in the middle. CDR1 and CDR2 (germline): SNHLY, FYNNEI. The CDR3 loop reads CASRMDRTNTGELFF. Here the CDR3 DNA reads TGTGCCAGCAGGATGGACAGAACGAACACCGGGGAGCTGTTTTTT.

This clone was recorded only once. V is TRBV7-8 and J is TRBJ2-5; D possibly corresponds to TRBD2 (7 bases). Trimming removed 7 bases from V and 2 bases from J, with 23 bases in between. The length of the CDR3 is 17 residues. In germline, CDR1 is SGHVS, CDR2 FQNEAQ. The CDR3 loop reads CASIPGWRGRRQETQYF. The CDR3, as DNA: TGTGCCAGCATCCCTGGGTGGCGGGGGCGGAGGCAAGAGACCCAGTACTTC.

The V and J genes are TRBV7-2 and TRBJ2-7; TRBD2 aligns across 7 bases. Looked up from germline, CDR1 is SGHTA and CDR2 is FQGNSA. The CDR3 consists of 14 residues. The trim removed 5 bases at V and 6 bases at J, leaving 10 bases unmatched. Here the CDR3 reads CASSQEPGRVEQYF. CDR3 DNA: TGTGCCAGCAGCCAAGAGCCGGGGAGGGTCGAGCAGTACTTC.

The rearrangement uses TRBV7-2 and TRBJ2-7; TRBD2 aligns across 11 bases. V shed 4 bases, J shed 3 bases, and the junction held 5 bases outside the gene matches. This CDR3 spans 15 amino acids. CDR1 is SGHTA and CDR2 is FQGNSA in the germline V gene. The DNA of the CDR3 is TGTGCCAGCAGCTCCCCCGGGACTAGCGGCTACGAGCAGTACTTC. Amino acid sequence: CASSSPGTSGYEQYF.

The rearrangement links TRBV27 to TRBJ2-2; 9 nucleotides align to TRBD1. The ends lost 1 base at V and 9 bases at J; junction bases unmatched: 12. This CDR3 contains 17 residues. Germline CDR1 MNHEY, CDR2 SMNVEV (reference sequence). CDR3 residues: CASSLFSTGGAGRELFF. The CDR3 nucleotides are TGTGCCAGCAGTTTATTCTCAACAGGGGGCGCGGGTCGGGAGCTGTTTTTT.

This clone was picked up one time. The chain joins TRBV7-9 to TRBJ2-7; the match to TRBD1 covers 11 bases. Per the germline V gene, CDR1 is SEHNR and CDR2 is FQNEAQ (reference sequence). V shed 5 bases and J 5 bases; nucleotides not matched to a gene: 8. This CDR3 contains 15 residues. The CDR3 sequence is CASSLRGQGVHEQYF. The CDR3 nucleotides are TGTGCCAGCAGCCTGCGGGGACAGGGGGTTCACGAGCAGTACTTC. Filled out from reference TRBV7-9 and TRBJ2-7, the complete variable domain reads DTGVSQNPRHKITKRGQNVTFRCDPISEHNRLYWYRQTLGQGPEFLTYFQNEAQLEKSRLLSDRFSAERPKGSFSTLEIQRTEQGDSAMYLCASSLRGQGVHEQYFGPGTRLTVT.

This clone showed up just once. The CDR3 is CSARLDHEQYF. DNA for the CDR3: TGCAGTGCTAGACTAGACCACGAGCAGTACTTC. This chain uses TRBV20-1 with TRBJ2-7; D is unresolved. V was cut by 2 bases and J by 5 bases, with 7 bases left in between. This CDR3 has 11 residues. Germline CDR1 is DFQATT and CDR2 is SNEGSKA (reference sequence).

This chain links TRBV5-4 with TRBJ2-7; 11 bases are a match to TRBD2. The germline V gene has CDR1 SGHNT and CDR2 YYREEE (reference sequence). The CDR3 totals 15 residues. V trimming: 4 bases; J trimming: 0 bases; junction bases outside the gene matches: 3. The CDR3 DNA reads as TGTGCCAGCAGCAGTAGCGGGGGGGCCTCCTACGAGCAGTACTTC. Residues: CASSSSGGASYEQYF.

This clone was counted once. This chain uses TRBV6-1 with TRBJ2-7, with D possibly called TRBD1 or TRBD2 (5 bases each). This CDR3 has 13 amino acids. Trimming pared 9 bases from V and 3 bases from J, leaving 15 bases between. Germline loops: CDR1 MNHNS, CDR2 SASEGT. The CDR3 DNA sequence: TGTGCCAGTGACCGGGGCCGGGTCTACGAGCAGTACTTC. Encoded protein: CASDRGRVYEQYF.

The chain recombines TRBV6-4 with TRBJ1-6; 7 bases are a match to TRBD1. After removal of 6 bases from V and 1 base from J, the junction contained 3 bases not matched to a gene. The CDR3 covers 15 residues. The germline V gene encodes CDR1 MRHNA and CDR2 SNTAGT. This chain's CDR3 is CASRMTGSYNSPLHF. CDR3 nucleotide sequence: TGTGCCAGCAGGATGACAGGGTCCTATAATTCACCCCTCCACTTT.

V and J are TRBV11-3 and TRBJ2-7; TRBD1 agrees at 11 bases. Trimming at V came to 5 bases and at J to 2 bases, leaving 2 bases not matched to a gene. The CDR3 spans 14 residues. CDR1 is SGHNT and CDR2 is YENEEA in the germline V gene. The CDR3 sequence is CASSVGQGAYEQYF. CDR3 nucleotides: TGTGCCAGCAGCGTGGGACAGGGGGCCTACGAGCAGTACTTC. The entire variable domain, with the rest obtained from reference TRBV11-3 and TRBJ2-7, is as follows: EAGVVQSPRYKIIEKKQPVAFWCNPISGHNTLYWYLQNLGQGPELLIRYENEEAVDDSQLPKDRFSAERLKGVDSTLKIQPAELGDSAVYLCASSVGQGAYEQYFGPGTRLTVT.

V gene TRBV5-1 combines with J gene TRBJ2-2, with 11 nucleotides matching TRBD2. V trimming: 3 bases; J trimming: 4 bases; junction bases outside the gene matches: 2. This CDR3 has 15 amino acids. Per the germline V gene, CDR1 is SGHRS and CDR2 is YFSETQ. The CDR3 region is CASSSTSGGTGELFF. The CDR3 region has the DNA TGCGCCAGCAGCTCAACTAGCGGGGGCACCGGGGAGCTGTTTTTT.

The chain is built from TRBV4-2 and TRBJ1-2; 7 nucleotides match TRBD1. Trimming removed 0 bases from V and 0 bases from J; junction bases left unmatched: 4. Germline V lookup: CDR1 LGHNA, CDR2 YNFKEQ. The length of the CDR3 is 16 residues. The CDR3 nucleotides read TGTGCCAGCAGCCAAGATTTGGGGACAGCTAACTATGGCTACACCTTC. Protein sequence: CASSQDLGTANYGYTF.

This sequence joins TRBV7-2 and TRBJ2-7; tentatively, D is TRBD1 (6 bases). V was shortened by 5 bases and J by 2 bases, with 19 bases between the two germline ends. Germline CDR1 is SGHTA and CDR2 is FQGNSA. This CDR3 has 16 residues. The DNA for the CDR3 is TGTGCCAGCAGCAACCCAGCAGGGGTCTTCACCTACGAGCAGTACTTC. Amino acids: CASSNPAGVFTYEQYF.

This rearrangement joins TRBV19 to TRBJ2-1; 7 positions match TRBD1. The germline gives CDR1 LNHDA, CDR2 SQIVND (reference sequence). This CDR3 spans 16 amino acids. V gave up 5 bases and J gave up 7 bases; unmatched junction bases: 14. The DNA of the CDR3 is TGTGCCAGTAGTTCAACAGGGGCCGAGGGACGGAATGAGCAGTTCTTC. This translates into CASSSTGAEGRNEQFF. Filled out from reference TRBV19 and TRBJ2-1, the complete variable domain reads DGGITQSPKYLFRKEGQNVTLSCEQNLNHDAMYWYRQDPGQGLRLIYYSQIVNDFQKGDIAEGYSVSREKKESFPLTVTSAQKNPTAFYLCASSSTGAEGRNEQFFGPGTRLTVL.